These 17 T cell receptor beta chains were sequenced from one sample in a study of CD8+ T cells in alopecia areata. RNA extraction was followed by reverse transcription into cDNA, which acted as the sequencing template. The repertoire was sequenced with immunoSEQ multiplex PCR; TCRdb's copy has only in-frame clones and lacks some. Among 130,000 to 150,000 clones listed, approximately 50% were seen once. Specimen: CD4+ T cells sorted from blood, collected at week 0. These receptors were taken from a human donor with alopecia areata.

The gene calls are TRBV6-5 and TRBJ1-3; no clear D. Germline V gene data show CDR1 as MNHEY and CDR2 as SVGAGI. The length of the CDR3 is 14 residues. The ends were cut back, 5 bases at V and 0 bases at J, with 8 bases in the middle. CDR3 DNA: TGTGCCAGCAGTATCGATACCTCTGGAAACACCATATATTTT. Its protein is CASSIDTSGNTIYF.

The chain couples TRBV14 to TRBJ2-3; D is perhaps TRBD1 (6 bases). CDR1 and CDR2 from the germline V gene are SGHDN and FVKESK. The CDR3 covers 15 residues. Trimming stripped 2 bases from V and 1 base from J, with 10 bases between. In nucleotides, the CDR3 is TGTGCCAGCAGCCAAATCAGGGGCCGCACAGATACGCAGTATTTT. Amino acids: CASSQIRGRTDTQYF.

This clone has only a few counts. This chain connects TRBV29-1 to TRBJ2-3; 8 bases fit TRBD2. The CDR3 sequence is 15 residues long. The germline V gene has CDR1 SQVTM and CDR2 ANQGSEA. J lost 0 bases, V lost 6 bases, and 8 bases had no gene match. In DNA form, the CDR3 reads TGCAGCGTCAGAAGCGGGAGTACTAGCACAGATACGCAGTATTTT. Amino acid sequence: CSVRSGSTSTDTQYF.

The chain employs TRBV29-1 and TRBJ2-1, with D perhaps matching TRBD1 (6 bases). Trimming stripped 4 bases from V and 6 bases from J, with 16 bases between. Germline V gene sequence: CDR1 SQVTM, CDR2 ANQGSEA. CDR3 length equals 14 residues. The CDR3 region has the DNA TGCAGCGTTGGAGTACAGGGTCGACGCAATGAGCAGTTCTTC. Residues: CSVGVQGRRNEQFF.

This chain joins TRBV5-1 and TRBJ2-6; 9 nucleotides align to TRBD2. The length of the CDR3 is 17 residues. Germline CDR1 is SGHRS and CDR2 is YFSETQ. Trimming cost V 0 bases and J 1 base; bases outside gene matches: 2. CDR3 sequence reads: CASSLVAGESGANVLTF. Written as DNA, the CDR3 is TGCGCCAGCAGCTTGGTAGCGGGAGAGTCTGGGGCCAACGTCCTGACTTTC.

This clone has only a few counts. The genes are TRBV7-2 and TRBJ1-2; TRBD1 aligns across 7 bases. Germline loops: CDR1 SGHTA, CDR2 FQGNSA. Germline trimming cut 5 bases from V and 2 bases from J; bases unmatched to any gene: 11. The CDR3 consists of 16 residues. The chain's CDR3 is CASSPSQGGANYGYTF. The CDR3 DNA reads TGTGCCAGCAGCCCATCCCAGGGGGGGGCCAACTATGGCTACACCTTC.

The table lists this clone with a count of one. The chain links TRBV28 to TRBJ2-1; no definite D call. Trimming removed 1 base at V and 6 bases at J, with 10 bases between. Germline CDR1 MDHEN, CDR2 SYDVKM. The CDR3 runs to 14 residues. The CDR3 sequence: CASSLSGYLNEQFF. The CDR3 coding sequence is TGTGCCAGCAGTTTATCGGGCTATCTCAATGAGCAGTTCTTC.

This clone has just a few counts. The CDR3: CSVLEDRDYEQYF. DNA of the CDR3: TGCAGCGTTCTGGAGGACAGAGACTACGAGCAGTACTTC. This chain connects TRBV29-1 to TRBJ2-7, with a tentative D call TRBD1 (6 bases). The CDR3 is 13 residues long. The V and J ends lost 5 bases and 3 bases respectively, with 14 bases between them. The germline V gene has CDR1 SQVTM and CDR2 ANQGSEA.

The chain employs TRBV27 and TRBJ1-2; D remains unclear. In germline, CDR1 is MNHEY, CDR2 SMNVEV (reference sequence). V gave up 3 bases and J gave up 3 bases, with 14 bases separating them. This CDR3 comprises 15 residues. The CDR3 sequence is CASSLKGRVYYGYTF. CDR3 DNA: TGTGCCAGCAGTTTGAAGGGAAGGGTATACTATGGCTACACCTTC.

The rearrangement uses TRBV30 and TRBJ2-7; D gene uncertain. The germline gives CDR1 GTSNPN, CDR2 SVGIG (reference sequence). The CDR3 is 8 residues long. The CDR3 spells CACGEQYF. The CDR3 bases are TGTGCTTGTGGGGAGCAGTACTTC.

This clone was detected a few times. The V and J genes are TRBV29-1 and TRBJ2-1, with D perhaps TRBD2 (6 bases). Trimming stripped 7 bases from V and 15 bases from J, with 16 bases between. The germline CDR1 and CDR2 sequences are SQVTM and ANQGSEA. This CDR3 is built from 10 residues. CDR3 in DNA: TGCAGCGGCGGGGTAGGGGAGGCGTTCTTC. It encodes CSGGVGEAFF.

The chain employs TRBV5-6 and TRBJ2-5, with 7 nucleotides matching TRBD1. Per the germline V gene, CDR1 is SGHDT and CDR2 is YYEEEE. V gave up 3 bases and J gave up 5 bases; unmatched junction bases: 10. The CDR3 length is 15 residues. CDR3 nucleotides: TGTGCCAGCAGCTACGGGGACAGACGTGTGGAGACCCAGTACTTC. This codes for CASSYGDRRVETQYF.

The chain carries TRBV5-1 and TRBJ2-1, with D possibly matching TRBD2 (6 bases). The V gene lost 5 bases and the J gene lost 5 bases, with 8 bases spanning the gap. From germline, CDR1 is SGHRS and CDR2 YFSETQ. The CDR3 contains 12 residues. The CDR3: CASRGGNNEQFF. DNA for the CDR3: TGCGCCAGCAGGGGGGGAAACAATGAGCAGTTCTTC.

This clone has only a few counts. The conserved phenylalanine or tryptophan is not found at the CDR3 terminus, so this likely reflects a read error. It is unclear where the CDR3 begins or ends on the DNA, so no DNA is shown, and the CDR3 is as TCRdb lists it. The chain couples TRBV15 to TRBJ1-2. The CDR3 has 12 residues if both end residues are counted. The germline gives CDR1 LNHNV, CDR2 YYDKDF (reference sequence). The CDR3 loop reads CATSRDRLAGEI.

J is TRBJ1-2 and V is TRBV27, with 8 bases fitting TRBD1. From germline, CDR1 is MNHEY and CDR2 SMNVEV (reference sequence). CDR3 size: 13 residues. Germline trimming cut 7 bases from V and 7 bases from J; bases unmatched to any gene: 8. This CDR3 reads CASTRQGMGGYTF. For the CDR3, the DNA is TGTGCCAGCACACGACAGGGGATGGGTGGCTACACCTTC.

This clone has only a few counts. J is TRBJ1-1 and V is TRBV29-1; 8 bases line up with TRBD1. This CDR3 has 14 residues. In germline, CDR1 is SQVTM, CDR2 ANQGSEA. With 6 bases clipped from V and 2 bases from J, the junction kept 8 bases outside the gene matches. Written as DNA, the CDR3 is TGCAGCGTCCAAACGGACAGGGTTAACACTGAAGCTTTCTTT. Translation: CSVQTDRVNTEAFF. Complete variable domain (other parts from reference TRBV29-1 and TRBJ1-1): SAVISQKPSRDICQRGTSLTIQCQVDSQVTMMFWYRQQPGQSLTLIATANQGSEATYESGFVIDKFPISRPNLTFSTLTVSNMSPEDSSIYLCSVQTDRVNTEAFFGQGTRLTVV.

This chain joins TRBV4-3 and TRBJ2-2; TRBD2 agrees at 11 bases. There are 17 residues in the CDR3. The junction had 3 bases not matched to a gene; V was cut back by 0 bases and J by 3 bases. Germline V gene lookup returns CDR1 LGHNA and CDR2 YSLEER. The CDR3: CASSQDLAGGDTGELFF. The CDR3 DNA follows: TGCGCCAGCAGCCAAGATCTAGCGGGAGGCGACACCGGGGAGCTGTTTTTT.